The T cell receptor beta chain described here comes from a study of shared clonotypes between healthy human individuals. Study results and caveats: Sampling was confined to blood; repertoires within tissues likely differ.

This table comes from immunoSEQ multiplex PCR, and its TCRdb copy is limited to in-frame clones, with some not included. The table lists roughly 2 million clones, about 94% of them singletons. As defined, naive CD8 cells were CD45RO-negative and positively selected for CCR7, with terminally differentiated effector memory CD45RA+ cells excluded. In the case of this clone: Its cognate antigen is unknown.

The source is a young man in good health. The sequenced sample consisted of naive CD8+ T cells sorted from blood.

CDR3 DNA sequence: TGTGCCAGCAGCGTAGATGGGCTGGCATGGAATTCACCCCTCCACTTT. Translating it yields CASSVDGLAWNSPLHF. V and J are TRBV9 and TRBJ1-6; D ambiguous. This CDR3 is built from 16 residues. Germline V gene sequence: CDR1 SGDLS, CDR2 YYNGEE. With 0 bases removed from V and 7 bases from J, the gap between germline ends came to 14 bases.